This T cell receptor beta chain appears in the sequencing data of a study of T-cell reconstitution after alpha-beta-depleted transplantation in children. Unique molecular identifiers were incorporated when the TCRbeta library was constructed. TCRdb re-derived calls from the PCR reads in MiXCR, one entry per CDR3 protein. The sample has some 280,000 distinct CDR3 sequences, almost 10% seen once. This clonotype was detected only a few times. This CDR3 is built from 17 residues. From germline, CDR1 is SGHVS and CDR2 FNYEAQ. V lost 5 bases, J lost 2 bases, and 13 bases stayed unmatched. The origin of this receptor is a human donor who donated a stem cell graft to a child with SCID. This chain links TRBV7-6 with TRBJ2-7, with 9 bases fitting TRBD1. The sample consisted of PBMCs from the stem cell graft donor, taken from the stem cell graft. The CDR3 DNA reads TGTGCCAGCAGCCGGTCCCGGGACAGGGTTGGGACCTACGAGCAGTACTTC. Translating gives CASSRSRDRVGTYEQYF.